The 21 T cell receptor beta chains reported below all come from one sample, sequenced in a study of response to subunit inactivated influenza vaccine. TCRdb redid the calling of the RT-PCR reads with MiXCR, one entry per CDR3 protein. The data hold more than 700,000 distinct CDR3 sequences, with about 20% observed a single time. This specimen was PBMCs from blood, taken 4 to 6 days after vaccination. The origin of the receptors is a man aged 45-60 years who received an inactivated influenza vaccine.

The rearrangement joins TRBV4-1 to TRBJ1-2; possibly TRBD1 for D (5 bases). Germline-derived CDR1 and CDR2 are MGHRA and YSYEKL. Trimming removed 4 bases from V and 4 bases from J, with 19 bases in between. The CDR3 covers 16 residues. CDR3 DNA: TGCGCCAGCAGCCGAACTCTTGTAGGGGCTCTCTATGGCTACACCTTC. Amino acids: CASSRTLVGALYGYTF.

This clonotype showed up just a few times. The chain joins TRBV18 to TRBJ2-1; D unresolved. Germline CDR1 reads KGHSH; CDR2 reads LQKENI. The V and J ends lost 3 bases and 8 bases respectively, with 8 bases between them. CDR3 length equals 12 residues. The CDR3 coding sequence is TGTGCCAGCTCACCGCGAAGGGATGAGCAGTTCTTC. Encoded protein: CASSPRRDEQFF.

This clonotype has a handful of counts. CDR3 sequence reads: CASSLALAENYGYTF. The CDR3 nucleotides are TGTGCCAGCAGCTTGGCTCTCGCGGAAAACTATGGCTACACCTTC. The chain recombines TRBV5-5 with TRBJ1-2, with unresolved D. Germline V CDR1 and CDR2: SGHKS, YYEKEE (reference sequence). This CDR3 spans 15 amino acids. Trimming removed 0 bases from V and 2 bases from J, with 11 bases in between.

The chain links TRBV24-1 to TRBJ2-1; 7 positions agree with TRBD2. V was pared by 8 bases and J by 0 bases, with 12 bases of the junction left unmatched. This CDR3 spans 17 amino acids. Per the germline V gene, CDR1 is KGHDR and CDR2 is SFDVKD. The CDR3 region is CATTYLTSARSYNEQFF. The CDR3 region has the DNA TGTGCCACCACCTATTTAACTAGCGCCCGCTCCTACAATGAGCAGTTCTTC.

V gene TRBV7-2 combines with J gene TRBJ2-3; D ambiguous. CDR1 and CDR2 (germline): SGHTA, FQGNSA. The V end was cut by 3 bases, the J end by 5 bases, with 6 bases between. This CDR3 comprises 12 residues. The CDR3 loop reads CASSFRRDTQYF. The CDR3 region has the DNA TGTGCCAGCAGCTTCAGAAGAGATACGCAGTATTTT.

This clonotype was seen more than once but under ten times. The J gene is TRBJ2-1, the V gene TRBV5-1; tentative D call: TRBD2 (6 bases). In germline, CDR1 is SGHRS, CDR2 YFSETQ. Trimming pared 4 bases from V and 0 bases from J, leaving 14 bases between. The CDR3 runs to 16 residues. CDR3: CASSRIAASSYNEQFF. The CDR3 coding sequence is TGCGCCAGCAGCCGAATAGCGGCCAGCTCCTACAATGAGCAGTTCTTC.

This clonotype appeared a few times. The chain recombines TRBV2 with TRBJ1-5, with no clear D. Germline V lookup: CDR1 SNHLY, CDR2 FYNNEI. V was clipped by 4 bases and J by 4 bases, with 14 bases between them. CDR3 length: 15 residues. The CDR3 region has the DNA TGTGCCAGCAGTGGGAGTAGGGTCGGAAATCAGCCCCAGCATTTT. Its protein is CASSGSRVGNQPQHF.

This clonotype was counted only a few times. The chain couples TRBV20-1 to TRBJ2-1, with 7 bases fitting TRBD2. J gave up 10 bases and V 0 bases, and 12 bases lay outside the gene matches. CDR1 and CDR2 (germline): DFQATT, SNEGSKA (reference sequence). This CDR3 has 15 amino acids. CDR3 loop: CSARDIERGPGEQFF. In DNA, the CDR3 is TGCAGTGCTAGAGATATTGAGCGGGGTCCAGGGGAGCAGTTCTTC.

This rearrangement joins TRBV4-3 to TRBJ1-1; D not certain. Trimming stripped 1 base from V and 1 base from J, with 7 bases between. Looked up from germline, CDR1 is LGHNA and CDR2 is YSLEER. CDR3 length: 14 residues. CDR3 residues: CASSQGVTNTEAFF. The CDR3 DNA follows: TGCGCCAGCAGCCAAGGAGTTACGAACACTGAAGCTTTCTTT.

A few counts support this clonotype. The chain combines TRBV5-1 with TRBJ2-1, with 10 bases that match TRBD2. The CDR3 is made up of 15 amino acids. Germline CDR1 and CDR2: SGHRS and YFSETQ. V shed 2 bases, J shed 6 bases, and the junction held 5 bases outside the gene matches. The chain's CDR3 is CASSFEAGGFNEQFF. The CDR3 coding sequence is TGCGCCAGCAGCTTTGAAGCGGGAGGGTTCAATGAGCAGTTCTTC.

V and J are TRBV24-1 and TRBJ2-5; a weak D match, TRBD2 (7 bases). Germline V CDR1 and CDR2: KGHDR, SFDVKD. Between the trimmed V and J ends, which lost 2 bases and 3 bases, there was a span of 15 bases. The CDR3 runs 16 residues. CDR3: CATSDSAGAREETQYF. CDR3 nucleotide sequence: TGTGCCACCAGTGATTCCGCGGGGGCTAGGGAAGAGACCCAGTACTTC.

This clonotype has a handful of counts. The J gene is TRBJ2-3, the V gene TRBV15; no definite D call. Trimming shortened V by 1 base and J by 5 bases, and 4 bases separated the two germline ends. The CDR3 is 12 amino acids. The germline gives CDR1 LNHNV, CDR2 YYDKDF (reference sequence). CDR3 nucleotides: TGTGCCACCAGCAGAGGTCTAGATACGCAGTATTTT. This sequence encodes CATSRGLDTQYF.

The chain joins TRBV4-1 to TRBJ2-7; TRBD1 matches 9 bases. This CDR3 is 14 amino acids long. In germline, CDR1 is MGHRA, CDR2 YSYEKL. V shed 2 bases, J shed 7 bases, and the junction held 6 bases outside the gene matches. CDR3 bases: TGCGCCAGCAGCCAACCGGGACAGGGTCGAGAGCAGTACTTC. Its translation is CASSQPGQGREQYF.

This sequence joins TRBV10-3 and TRBJ2-3, with TRBD2 matching 7 bases. Germline CDR1 reads ENHRY; CDR2 reads SYGVKD. The CDR3 totals 15 residues. V dropped 9 bases and J dropped 0; count of bases not matched to a gene: 9. CDR3 coding DNA: TGTGCCATTGGGATTTCGGGACTAAGCACAGATACGCAGTATTTT. Its translation: CAIGISGLSTDTQYF.

This sequence joins TRBV20-1 and TRBJ2-1; 8 bases are shared with TRBD1. The V gene's germline CDR1 is DFQATT and CDR2 SNEGSKA (reference sequence). The CDR3 sequence is 17 residues long. Losses at the gene ends were 5 bases for V and 0 bases for J; bases not matched to a gene: 12. CDR3 DNA sequence: TGCAGTGCTCACGGGACAGGTCCTAAAAGCTCCTACAATGAGCAGTTCTTC. Protein: CSAHGTGPKSSYNEQFF.

This clonotype was detected a few times. The chain joins TRBV9 to TRBJ2-7; D remains ambiguous. The V end lost 0 bases, the J end lost 0 bases, and 7 bases lay between the germline ends. The CDR3 totals 14 residues. CDR1 and CDR2 from the germline V gene are SGDLS and YYNGEE. As DNA, the CDR3 is TGTGCCAGCAGCGTAGGTAGCTTCTCCTACGAGCAGTACTTC. It codes for CASSVGSFSYEQYF.

The chain carries TRBV6-2 or TRBV6-3 and TRBJ2-7, with 9 nucleotides matching TRBD2. CDR1 and CDR2 (germline): MNHEY, SVGEGT. V dropped 6 bases and J dropped 3; count of bases not matched to a gene: 9. The CDR3 is 15 amino acids. In DNA, the CDR3 is TGTGCCAGCAGAGCTATAGCGGGGGACTACTACGAGCAGTACTTC. Its translation is CASRAIAGDYYEQYF.

This clonotype turned up a few times. The chain has TRBV12-3 or TRBV12-4 and TRBJ2-7; D is perhaps TRBD2 (5 bases). Deletions cut 5 bases from V and 0 bases from J, with 20 bases between. The CDR3 totals 17 residues. This chain's CDR3 is CASSRGRSGTDSYEQYF. DNA for the CDR3: TGTGCCAGCAGTCGAGGCAGAAGCGGAACCGACTCCTACGAGCAGTACTTC.

J is TRBJ2-7 and V is TRBV18; 9 bases line up with TRBD1. Germline V gene data show CDR1 as KGHSH and CDR2 as LQKENI. The J segment lost 5 bases and the V segment lost 3 bases, leaving 11 bases of the junction unmatched. The CDR3 totals 16 residues. The CDR3 region has the DNA TGTGCCAGCTCACCCATGCTCGGGACAGGGACGAACGAGCAGTACTTC. Encoded protein: CASSPMLGTGTNEQYF.

This clonotype was counted between two and nine times. This chain joins TRBV18 and TRBJ2-3, with D perhaps given as TRBD1 or TRBD2 (8 bases each). The V gene's germline CDR1 is KGHSH and CDR2 LQKENI. Trimming left V 5 bases short and J 4 bases short, with 25 bases between. This CDR3 is 18 amino acids long. Here the CDR3 DNA reads TGTGCCAGCTCAGCCGACAGGGGAAGGGGACTAGTGGCAGATACGCAGTATTTT. This sequence encodes CASSADRGRGLVADTQYF. The variable domain in full, with the rest retrieved from reference TRBV18 and TRBJ2-3, is NAGVMQNPRHLVRRRGQEARLRCSPMKGHSHVYWYRQLPEEGLKFMVYLQKENIIDESGMPKERFSAEFPKEGPSILRIQQVVRGDSAAYFCASSADRGRGLVADTQYFGPGTRLTVL.

This chain joins TRBV7-2 and TRBJ2-1, with TRBD2 matching over 11 bases. Trimming cost V 4 bases and J 9 bases; bases outside gene matches: 11. The CDR3 has 16 amino acids. Per germline, CDR1 SGHTA and CDR2 FQGNSA. This CDR3 is CASSWLSGGARGEQFF. In nucleotides, the CDR3 is TGTGCCAGCAGCTGGCTTAGCGGGGGGGCCAGGGGTGAGCAGTTCTTC. Drawing the rest from reference TRBV7-2 and TRBJ2-1, the complete variable domain is GAGVSQSPSNKVTEKGKDVELRCDPISGHTALYWYRQSLGQGLEFLIYFQGNSAPDKSGLPSDRFSAERTGGSVSTLTIQRTQQEDSAVYLCASSWLSGGARGEQFFGPGTRLTVL.